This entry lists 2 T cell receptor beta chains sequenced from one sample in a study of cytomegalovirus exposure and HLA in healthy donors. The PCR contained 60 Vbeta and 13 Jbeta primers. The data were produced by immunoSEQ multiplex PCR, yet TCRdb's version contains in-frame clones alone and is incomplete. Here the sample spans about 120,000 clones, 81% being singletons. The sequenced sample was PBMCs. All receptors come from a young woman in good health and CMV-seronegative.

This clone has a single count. CDR3 sequence (DNA): TGTGCCAGCAGAGGGACTAGCGTGGATGAGCAGTTCTTC. Translation: CASRGTSVDEQFF. The rearrangement joins TRBV9 to TRBJ2-1; TRBD2 matches 10 bases. The CDR3 totals 13 residues. The V segment lost 5 bases and the J segment 8 bases; nucleotides outside the gene matches: 4. Germline V lookup: CDR1 SGDLS, CDR2 YYNGEE.

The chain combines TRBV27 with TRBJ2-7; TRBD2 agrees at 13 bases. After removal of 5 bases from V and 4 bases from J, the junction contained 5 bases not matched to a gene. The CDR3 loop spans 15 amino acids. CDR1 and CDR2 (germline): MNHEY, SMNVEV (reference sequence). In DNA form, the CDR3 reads TGTGCCAGCAGTCTGGGACTAGCGGGACTGTACGAGCAGTACTTC. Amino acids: CASSLGLAGLYEQYF.